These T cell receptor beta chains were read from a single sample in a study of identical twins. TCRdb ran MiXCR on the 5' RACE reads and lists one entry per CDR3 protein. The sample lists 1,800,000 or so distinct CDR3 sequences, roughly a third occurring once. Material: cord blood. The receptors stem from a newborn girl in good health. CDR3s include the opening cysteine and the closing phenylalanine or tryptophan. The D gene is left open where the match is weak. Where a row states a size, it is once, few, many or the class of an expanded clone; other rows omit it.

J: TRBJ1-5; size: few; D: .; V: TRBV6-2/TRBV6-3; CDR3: CASSYRGSGNQPQHF; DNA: TGTGCCAGCAGTTACCGGGGGTCGGGCAATCAGCCCCAGCATTTT
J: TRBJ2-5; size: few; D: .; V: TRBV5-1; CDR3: CASSLDVGTEQYF; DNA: TGCGCCAGCAGCTTGGATGTCGGGACTGAGCAGTACTTC
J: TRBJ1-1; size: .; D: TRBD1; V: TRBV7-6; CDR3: CASSPRTGKYLNEAFF; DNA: TGTGCCAGCAGTCCCCGGACAGGGAAATACCTAAATGAAGCTTTCTTT
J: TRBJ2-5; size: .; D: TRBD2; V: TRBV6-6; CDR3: CASSTKTKRDRREQYF; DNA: TGTGCCAGCAGCACCAAGACTAAGCGGGATCGAAGGGAGCAGTACTTC
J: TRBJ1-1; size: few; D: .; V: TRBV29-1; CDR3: CSVEVASMNTEAFF; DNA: TGCAGCGTTGAGGTCGCCAGTATGAACACTGAAGCTTTCTTT
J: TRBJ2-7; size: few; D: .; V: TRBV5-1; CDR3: CASSPEPSSYEQYF; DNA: TGCGCCAGCTCGCCGGAACCGAGCTCCTACGAGCAGTACTTC
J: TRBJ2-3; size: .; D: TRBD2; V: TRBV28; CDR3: CASSSRFSPSGKTDTQYF; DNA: TGTGCCAGCAGTTCTAGGTTTTCCCCTAGCGGGAAAACAGATACGCAGTATTTT
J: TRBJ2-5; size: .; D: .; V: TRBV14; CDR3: CASSQLSSMETQYF; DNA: TGTGCCAGCAGCCAACTTTCTAGTATGGAGACCCAGTACTTC
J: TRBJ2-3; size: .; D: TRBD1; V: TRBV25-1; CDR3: CASTGQADTQYF; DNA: TGTGCCAGCACAGGACAGGCAGATACGCAGTATTTT
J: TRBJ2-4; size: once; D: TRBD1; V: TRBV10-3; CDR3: CAISGTGASYKQYF; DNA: TGTGCCATCAGTGGGACAGGAGCCTCCTACAAGCAGTACTTC
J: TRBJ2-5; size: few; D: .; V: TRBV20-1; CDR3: CSARDLQVLETQYF; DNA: TGCAGTGCTAGAGATCTGCAGGTTTTGGAGACCCAGTACTTC
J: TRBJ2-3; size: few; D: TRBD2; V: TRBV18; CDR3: CASSPPLAGVDTQYF; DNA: TGTGCCAGCTCACCGCCTCTAGCGGGAGTAGATACGCAGTATTTT
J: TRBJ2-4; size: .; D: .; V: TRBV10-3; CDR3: CAISEPGKEGNIQYF; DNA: TGTGCCATCAGTGAACCAGGGAAGGAGGGAAACATTCAGTACTTC
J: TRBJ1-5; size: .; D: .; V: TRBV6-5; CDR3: CASSHLNSRLNQPQHF; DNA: TGTGCCAGCAGTCACTTGAACTCAAGGCTGAATCAGCCCCAGCATTTT
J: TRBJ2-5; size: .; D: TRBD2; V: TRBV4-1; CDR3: CASSQHRGGKYF; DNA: TGCGCCAGCAGCCAGCACCGGGGGGGAAAGTACTTC
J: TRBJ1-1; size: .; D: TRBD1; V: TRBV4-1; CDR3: CASSQGRDSTEAFF; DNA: TGCGCCAGCAGCCAAGGGAGGGACAGCACTGAAGCTTTCTTT
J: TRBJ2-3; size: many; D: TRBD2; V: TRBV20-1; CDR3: CSASIPGGTQYF; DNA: TGCAGTGCTAGTATCCCGGGGGGGACGCAGTATTTT
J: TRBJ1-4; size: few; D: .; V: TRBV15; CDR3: CATSRDWTNEKLFF; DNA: TGTGCCACCAGCAGGGACTGGACGAATGAAAAACTGTTTTTT
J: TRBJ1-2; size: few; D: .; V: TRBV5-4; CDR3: CASSLGTGTYYTF; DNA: TGTGCCAGCAGCTTGGGTACAGGGACCTACTACACCTTC
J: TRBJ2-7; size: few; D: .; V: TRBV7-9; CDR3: CASSPDEQYF; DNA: TGTGCCAGCAGCCCTGACGAGCAGTACTTC
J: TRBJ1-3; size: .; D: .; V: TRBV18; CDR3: CASSPFDPSSSGNTIYF; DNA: TGTGCCAGCTCACCATTCGACCCCTCTTCCTCTGGAAACACCATATATTTT
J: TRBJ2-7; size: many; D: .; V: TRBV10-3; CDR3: CAISPSTDYEQYF; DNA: TGTGCCATCAGTCCCAGTACAGATTACGAGCAGTACTTC
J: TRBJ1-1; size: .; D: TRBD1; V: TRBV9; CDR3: CASSPHRGPNTEAFF; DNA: TGTGCCAGCAGCCCCCACAGGGGGCCCAACACTGAAGCTTTCTTT
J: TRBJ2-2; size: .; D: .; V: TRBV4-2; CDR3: CASSQDRVGGGELFF; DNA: TGTGCCAGCAGCCAAGATCGGGTAGGGGGCGGGGAGCTGTTTTTT
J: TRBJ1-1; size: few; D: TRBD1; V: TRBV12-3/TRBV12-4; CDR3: CASSLAGQGGTEAFF; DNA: TGTGCCAGCAGTTTAGCGGGACAGGGAGGCACTGAAGCTTTCTTT
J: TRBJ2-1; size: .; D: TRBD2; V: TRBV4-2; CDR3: CASRKAGLAVPYNEQFF; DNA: TGTGCCAGCAGAAAAGCGGGACTAGCGGTCCCCTACAATGAGCAGTTCTTC
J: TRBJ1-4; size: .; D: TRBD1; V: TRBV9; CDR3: CASSVRGQTNEKLFF; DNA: TGTGCCAGCAGCGTAAGGGGACAGACTAATGAAAAACTGTTTTTT
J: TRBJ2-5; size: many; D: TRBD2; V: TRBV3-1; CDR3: CASSQDWGLGQETQYF; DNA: TGTGCCAGCAGCCAAGATTGGGGACTAGGCCAAGAGACCCAGTACTTC
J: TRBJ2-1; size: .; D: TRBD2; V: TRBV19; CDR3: CASSELAGGYEQFF; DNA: TGTGCCAGTAGCGAACTAGCGGGAGGATATGAGCAGTTCTTC
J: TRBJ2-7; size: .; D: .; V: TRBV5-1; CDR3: CASTPERAVDEQYF; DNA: TGCGCCAGCACCCCAGAAAGGGCGGTCGACGAGCAGTACTTC
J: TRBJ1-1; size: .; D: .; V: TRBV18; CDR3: CASSSTTGMNTEAFF; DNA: TGTGCCAGCTCATCAACGACAGGAATGAACACTGAAGCTTTCTTT
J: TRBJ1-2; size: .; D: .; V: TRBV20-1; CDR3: CSAQPANYGYTF; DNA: TGCAGTGCCCAACCAGCTAACTATGGCTACACCTTC
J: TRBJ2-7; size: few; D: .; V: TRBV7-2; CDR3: CASRQRRGGGDEQYF; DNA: TGTGCCAGCAGGCAGAGAAGGGGGGGTGGGGACGAGCAGTACTTC
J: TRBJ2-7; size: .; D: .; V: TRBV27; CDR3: CATRPSSYEQYF; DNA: TGTGCCACCCGACCGAGCTCCTACGAGCAGTACTTC
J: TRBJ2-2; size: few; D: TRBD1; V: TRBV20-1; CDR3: CSLDRANTGELFF; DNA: TGCAGCCTCGACAGGGCGAACACCGGGGAGCTGTTTTTT
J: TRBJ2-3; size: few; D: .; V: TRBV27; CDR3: CASSPEIGKITDTQYF; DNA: TGTGCCAGCAGTCCGGAAATCGGGAAGATCACAGATACGCAGTATTTT
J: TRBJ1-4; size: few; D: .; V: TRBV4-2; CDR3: CASSRTADPNEKLFF; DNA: TGTGCCAGCAGCCGTACGGCGGACCCTAATGAAAAACTGTTTTTT
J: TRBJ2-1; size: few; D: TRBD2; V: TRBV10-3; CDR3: CAIRESSGRANEQFF; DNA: TGTGCCATCAGAGAGTCTAGCGGGAGGGCCAATGAGCAGTTCTTC
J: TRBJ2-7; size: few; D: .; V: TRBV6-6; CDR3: CASSYSRDHYEQYF; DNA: TGTGCCAGCAGTTACAGCAGGGATCACTACGAGCAGTACTTC
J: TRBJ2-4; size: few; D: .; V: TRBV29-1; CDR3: CSVAGFQGRRAKNIQYF; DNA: TGCAGCGTTGCGGGTTTTCAGGGGAGGAGAGCCAAAAACATTCAGTACTTC
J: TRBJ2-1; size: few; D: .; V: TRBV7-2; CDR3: CASSLGFTGFYNEQFF; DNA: TGTGCCAGCAGCTTAGGGTTTACGGGCTTCTACAATGAGCAGTTCTTC
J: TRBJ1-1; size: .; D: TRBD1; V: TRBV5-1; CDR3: CASSLAALGQGTEAFF; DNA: TGCGCCAGCAGCTTGGCTGCTCTGGGACAGGGCACTGAAGCTTTCTTT
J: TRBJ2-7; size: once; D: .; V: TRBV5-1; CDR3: CASSLALTMGQHEQYF; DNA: TGCGCCAGCAGCTTGGCGTTAACAATGGGACAACACGAGCAGTACTTC
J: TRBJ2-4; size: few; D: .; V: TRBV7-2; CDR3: CASSLVAGRTKNIQYF; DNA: TGTGCCAGCAGCTTAGTGGCGGGGAGAACCAAAAACATTCAGTACTTC
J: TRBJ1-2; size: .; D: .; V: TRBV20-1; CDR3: CSARVGGRNYGYTF; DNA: TGCAGTGCTAGAGTCGGGGGCCGGAACTATGGCTACACCTTC
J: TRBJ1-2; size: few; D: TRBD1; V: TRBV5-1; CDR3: CASSFMVDRAYGYTF; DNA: TGCGCCAGCAGCTTTATGGTGGACAGGGCCTATGGCTACACCTTC
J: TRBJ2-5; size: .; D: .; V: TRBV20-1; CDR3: CSAPNGKNQETQYF; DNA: TGCAGTGCTCCTAACGGGAAGAACCAAGAGACCCAGTACTTC
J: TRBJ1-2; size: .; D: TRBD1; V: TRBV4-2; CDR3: CASSQDLETGHPNYGYTF; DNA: TGTGCCAGCAGCCAAGATCTCGAGACAGGGCACCCTAACTATGGCTACACCTTC
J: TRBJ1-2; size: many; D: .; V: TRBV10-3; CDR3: CAISEMTGVYGYTF; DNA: TGTGCCATCAGTGAGATGACAGGAGTCTATGGCTACACCTTC
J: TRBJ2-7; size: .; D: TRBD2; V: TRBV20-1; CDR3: CSAQRETAYEQYF; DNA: TGCAGTGCTCAGCGGGAAACCGCCTACGAGCAGTACTTC
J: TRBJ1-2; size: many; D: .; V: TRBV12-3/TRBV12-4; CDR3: CASSLTFNYGYTF; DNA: TGTGCCAGCAGTTTAACCTTTAACTATGGCTACACCTTC
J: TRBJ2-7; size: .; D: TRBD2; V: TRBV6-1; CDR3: CASSEAGGGSYNEQYF; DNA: TGTGCCAGCAGTGAAGCTGGCGGGGGGTCCTACAATGAGCAGTACTTC
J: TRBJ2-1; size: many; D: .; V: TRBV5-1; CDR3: CASSLGDNEQFF; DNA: TGCGCCAGCAGCTTGGGGGACAATGAGCAGTTCTTC